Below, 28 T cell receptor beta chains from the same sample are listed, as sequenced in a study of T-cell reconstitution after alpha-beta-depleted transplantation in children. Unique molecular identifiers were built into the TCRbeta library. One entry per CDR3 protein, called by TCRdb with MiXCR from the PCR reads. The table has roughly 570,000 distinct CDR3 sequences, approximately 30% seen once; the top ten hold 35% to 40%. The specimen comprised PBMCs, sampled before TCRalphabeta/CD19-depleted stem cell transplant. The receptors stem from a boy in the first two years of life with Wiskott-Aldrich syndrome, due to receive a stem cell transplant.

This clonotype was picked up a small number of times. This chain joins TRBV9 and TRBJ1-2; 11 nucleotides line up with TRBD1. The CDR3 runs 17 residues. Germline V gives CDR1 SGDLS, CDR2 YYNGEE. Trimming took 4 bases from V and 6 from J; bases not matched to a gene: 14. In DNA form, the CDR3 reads TGTGCCAGCAGCTCTCGAACGGGGACAGGGGGTACCCATGGCTACACCTTC. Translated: CASSSRTGTGGTHGYTF.

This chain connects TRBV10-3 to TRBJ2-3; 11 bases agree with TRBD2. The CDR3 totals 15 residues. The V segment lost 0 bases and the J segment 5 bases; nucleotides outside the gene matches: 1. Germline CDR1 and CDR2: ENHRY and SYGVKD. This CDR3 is CAISESTSGKDTQYF. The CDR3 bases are TGTGCCATCAGTGAGTCGACTAGCGGGAAAGATACGCAGTATTTT.

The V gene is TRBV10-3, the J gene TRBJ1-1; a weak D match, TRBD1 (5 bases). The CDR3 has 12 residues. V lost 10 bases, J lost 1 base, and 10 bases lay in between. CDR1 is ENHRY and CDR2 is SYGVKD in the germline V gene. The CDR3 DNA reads TGTGCCACTAGAACAGGGAACACTGAAGCTTTCTTT. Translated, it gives CATRTGNTEAFF.

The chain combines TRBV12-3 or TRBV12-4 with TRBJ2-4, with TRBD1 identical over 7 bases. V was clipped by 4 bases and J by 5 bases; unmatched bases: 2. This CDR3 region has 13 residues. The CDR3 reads CASSSDRQNIQYF. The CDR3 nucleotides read TGTGCCAGCAGTTCGGACAGGCAAAACATTCAGTACTTC.

The CDR3, as DNA: TGTGCCACCAGTGGCGGGTCCCTCTACGAGCAGTACTTC. Protein: CATSGGSLYEQYF. The chain recombines TRBV24-1 with TRBJ2-7; possibly TRBD2 for D (5 bases). The ends were cut back, 5 bases at V and 3 bases at J, with 10 bases in the middle. The CDR3 extends over 13 amino acids. Per germline, CDR1 KGHDR and CDR2 SFDVKD.

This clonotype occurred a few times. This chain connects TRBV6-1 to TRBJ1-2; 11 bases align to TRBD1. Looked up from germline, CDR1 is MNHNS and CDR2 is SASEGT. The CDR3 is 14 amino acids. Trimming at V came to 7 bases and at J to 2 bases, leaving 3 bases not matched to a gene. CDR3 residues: CASTRTGGNYGYTF. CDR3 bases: TGTGCCAGCACACGGACAGGGGGCAACTATGGCTACACCTTC.

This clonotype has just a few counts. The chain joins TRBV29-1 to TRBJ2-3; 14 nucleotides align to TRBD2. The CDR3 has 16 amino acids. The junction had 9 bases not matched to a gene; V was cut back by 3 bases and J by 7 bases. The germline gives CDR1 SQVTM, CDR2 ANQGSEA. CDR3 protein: CSVDAGTSGSTHTQYF. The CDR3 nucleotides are TGCAGCGTTGATGCCGGGACTAGCGGGAGTACGCATACGCAGTATTTT.

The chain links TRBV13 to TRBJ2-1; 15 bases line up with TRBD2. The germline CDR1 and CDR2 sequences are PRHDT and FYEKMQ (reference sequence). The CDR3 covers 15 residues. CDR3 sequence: CYKGLAGGSYNEQFF. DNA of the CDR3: TGTTACAAGGGACTAGCGGGAGGATCCTACAATGAGCAGTTCTTC.

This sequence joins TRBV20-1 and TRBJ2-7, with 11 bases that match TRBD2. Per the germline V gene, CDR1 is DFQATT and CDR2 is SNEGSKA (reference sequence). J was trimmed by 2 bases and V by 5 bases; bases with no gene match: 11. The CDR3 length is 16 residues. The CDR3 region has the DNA TGCAGTGCTGGACAATACGGGACTAGCGGCGCCTACGAGCAGTACTTC. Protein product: CSAGQYGTSGAYEQYF.

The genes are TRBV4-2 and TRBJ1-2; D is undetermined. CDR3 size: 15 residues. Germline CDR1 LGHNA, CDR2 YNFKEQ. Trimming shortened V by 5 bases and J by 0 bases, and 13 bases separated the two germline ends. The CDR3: CASSSEVLTNYGYTF. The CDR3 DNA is TGTGCCAGCAGCTCAGAGGTTCTTACTAACTATGGCTACACCTTC.

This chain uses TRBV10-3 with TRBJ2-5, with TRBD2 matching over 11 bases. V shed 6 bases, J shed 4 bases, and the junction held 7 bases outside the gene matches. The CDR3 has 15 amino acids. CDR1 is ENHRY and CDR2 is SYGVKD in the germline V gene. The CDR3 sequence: CAIRIAGGDGETQYF. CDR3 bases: TGTGCCATCAGGATAGCGGGAGGGGACGGAGAGACCCAGTACTTC.

The CDR3 DNA follows: TGTGCCAGCAGTCCCGGACGACTAGTTCCTTACAATGAGCAGTTCTTC. This sequence encodes CASSPGRLVPYNEQFF. The V gene is TRBV27, the J gene TRBJ2-1, with D perhaps matching TRBD2 (6 bases). Trimming took off 5 bases at V and 4 bases at J, with 18 bases between the two ends. The CDR3 has 16 residues. Looked up from germline, CDR1 is MNHEY and CDR2 is SMNVEV (reference sequence).

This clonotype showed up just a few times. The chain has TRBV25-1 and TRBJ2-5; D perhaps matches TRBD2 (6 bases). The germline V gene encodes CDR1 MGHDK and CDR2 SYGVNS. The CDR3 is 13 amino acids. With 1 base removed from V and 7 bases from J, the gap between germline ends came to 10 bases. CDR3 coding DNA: TGTGCCAGCAGTGAATTCCTGGAGGGGACCCAGTACTTC. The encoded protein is CASSEFLEGTQYF.

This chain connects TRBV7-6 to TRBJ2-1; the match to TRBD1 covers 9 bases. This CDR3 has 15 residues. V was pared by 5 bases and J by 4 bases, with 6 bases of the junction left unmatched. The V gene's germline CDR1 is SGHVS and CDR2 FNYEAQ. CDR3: CASSPGQGWYNEQFF. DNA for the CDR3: TGTGCCAGCAGCCCGGGACAGGGATGGTACAATGAGCAGTTCTTC.

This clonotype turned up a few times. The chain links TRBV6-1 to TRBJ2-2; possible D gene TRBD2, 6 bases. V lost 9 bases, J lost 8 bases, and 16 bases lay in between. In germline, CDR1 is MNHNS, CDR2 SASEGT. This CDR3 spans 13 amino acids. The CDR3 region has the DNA TGTGCCAGTAGAGCTGGGGGGAAAGGGGAGCTGTTTTTT. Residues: CASRAGGKGELFF.

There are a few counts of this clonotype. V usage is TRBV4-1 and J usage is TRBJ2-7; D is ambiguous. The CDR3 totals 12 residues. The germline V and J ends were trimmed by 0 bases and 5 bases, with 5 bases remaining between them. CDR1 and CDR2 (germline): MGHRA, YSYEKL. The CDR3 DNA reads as TGCGCCAGCAGCCAAGATCTTGACGAGCAGTACTTC. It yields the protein CASSQDLDEQYF.

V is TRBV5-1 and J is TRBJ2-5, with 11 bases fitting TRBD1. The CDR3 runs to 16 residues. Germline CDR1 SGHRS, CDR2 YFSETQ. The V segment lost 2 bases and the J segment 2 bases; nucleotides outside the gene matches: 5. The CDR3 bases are TGCGCCAGCAGCTTATTTCGGGACAGGGGGCAAGAGACCCAGTACTTC. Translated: CASSLFRDRGQETQYF. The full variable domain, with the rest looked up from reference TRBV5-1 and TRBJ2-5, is KAGVTQTPRYLIKTRGQQVTLSCSPISGHRSVSWYQQTPGQGLQFLFEYFSETQRNKGNFPGRFSGRQFSNSRSEMNVSTLELGDSALYLCASSLFRDRGQETQYFGPGTRLLVL.

CDR3 nucleotide sequence: TGTGCCAGCAGTGACCTAGCGGGAGGGTCGGGCACCGGGGAGCTGTTTTTT. Its protein product is CASSDLAGGSGTGELFF. V is TRBV6-1 and J is TRBJ2-2, with 12 bases fitting TRBD2. Germline CDR1 is MNHNS and CDR2 is SASEGT. With V trimmed by 3 bases and J by 4 bases, 6 bases remained unmatched. This CDR3 is built from 17 residues.

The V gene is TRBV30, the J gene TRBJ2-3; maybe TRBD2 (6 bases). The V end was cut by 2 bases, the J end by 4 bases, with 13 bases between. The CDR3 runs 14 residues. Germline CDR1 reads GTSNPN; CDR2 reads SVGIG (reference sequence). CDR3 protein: CAWSYPGAADTQYF. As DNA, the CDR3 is TGTGCCTGGAGTTATCCGGGAGCCGCAGATACGCAGTATTTT.

CDR3 sequence: CASSQAYREAGEFF. CDR3 sequence (DNA): TGTGCCAGCAGCCAGGCCTACCGGGAGGCCGGAGAGTTCTTC. The J gene is TRBJ2-1, the V gene TRBV5-6; 7 bases are a match to TRBD2. J was trimmed by 14 bases and V by 4 bases; bases with no gene match: 15. Germline V CDR1 and CDR2: SGHDT, YYEEEE. The CDR3 has 14 residues. The whole variable domain, filled in from reference TRBV5-6 and TRBJ2-1, reads DAGVTQSPTHLIKTRGQQVTLRCSPKSGHDTVSWYQQALGQGPQFIFQYYEEEERQRGNFPDRFSGHQFPNYSSELNVNALLLGDSALYLCASSQAYREAGEFFGPGTRLTVL.

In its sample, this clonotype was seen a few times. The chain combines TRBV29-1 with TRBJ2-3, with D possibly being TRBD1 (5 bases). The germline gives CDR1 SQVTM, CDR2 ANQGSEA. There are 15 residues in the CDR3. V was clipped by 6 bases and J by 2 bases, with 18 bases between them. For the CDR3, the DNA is TGCAGCGTCAACCGGCGACAGATAAACACAGATACGCAGTATTTT. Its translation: CSVNRRQINTDTQYF.

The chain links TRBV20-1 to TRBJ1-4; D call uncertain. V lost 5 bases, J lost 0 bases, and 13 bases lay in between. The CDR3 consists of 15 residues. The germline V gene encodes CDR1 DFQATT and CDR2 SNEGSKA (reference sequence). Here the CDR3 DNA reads TGCAGTGCTGATTCAACCGGGACAACTAATGAAAAACTGTTTTTT. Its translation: CSADSTGTTNEKLFF.

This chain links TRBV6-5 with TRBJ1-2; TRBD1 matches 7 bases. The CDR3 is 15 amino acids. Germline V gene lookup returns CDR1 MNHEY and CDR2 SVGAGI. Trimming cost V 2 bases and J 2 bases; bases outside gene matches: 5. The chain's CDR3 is CASSYVAGGNYGYTF. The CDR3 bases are TGTGCCAGCAGTTACGTTGCAGGGGGAAACTATGGCTACACCTTC.

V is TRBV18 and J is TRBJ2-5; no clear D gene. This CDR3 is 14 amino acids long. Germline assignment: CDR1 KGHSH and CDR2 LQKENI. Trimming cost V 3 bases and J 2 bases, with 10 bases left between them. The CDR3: CASSPPKKQETQYF. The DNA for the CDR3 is TGTGCCAGCTCACCCCCAAAGAAACAAGAGACCCAGTACTTC.

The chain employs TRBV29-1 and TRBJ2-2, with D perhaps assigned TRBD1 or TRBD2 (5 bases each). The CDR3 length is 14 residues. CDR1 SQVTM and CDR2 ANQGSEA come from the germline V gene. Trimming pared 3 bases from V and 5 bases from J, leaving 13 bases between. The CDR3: CSVEWGRGTGELFF. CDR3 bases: TGCAGCGTTGAGTGGGGACGAGGGACCGGGGAGCTGTTTTTT.

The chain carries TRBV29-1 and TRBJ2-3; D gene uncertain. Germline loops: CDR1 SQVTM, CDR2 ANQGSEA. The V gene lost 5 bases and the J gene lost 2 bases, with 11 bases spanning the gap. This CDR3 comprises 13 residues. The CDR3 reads CSVTLNPTDTQYF. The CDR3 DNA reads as TGCAGCGTTACTCTAAACCCCACAGATACGCAGTATTTT.

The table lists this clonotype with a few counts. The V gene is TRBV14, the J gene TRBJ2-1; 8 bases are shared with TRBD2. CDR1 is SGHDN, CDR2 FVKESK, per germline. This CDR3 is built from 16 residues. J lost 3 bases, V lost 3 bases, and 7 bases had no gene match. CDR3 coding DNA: TGTGCCAGCAGCCACCTAGCGGGTACCCACTACAATGAGCAGTTCTTC. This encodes CASSHLAGTHYNEQFF.

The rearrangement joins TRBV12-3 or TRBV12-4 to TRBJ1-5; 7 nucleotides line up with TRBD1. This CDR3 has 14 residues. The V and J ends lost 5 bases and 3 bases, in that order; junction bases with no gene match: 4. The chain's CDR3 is CASSLQGFNQPQHF. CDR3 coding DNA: TGTGCCAGCAGTCTACAGGGGTTCAATCAGCCCCAGCATTTT.